A selection of T cell receptor beta chains follows, all from one sample in a study of blood T cell repertoires in COVID-19. This table comes from immunoSEQ multiplex PCR, and its TCRdb copy is limited to in-frame clones, with some not included. The data show about 260,000 clones, around 86% seen once. The material sequenced was peripheral blood. These receptors all stem from a woman aged 55-75 years with COVID-19, enrolled during active disease. The CDR3 runs from the conserved cysteine through the conserved F or W. For some rows the clone size is stated as once, few or many, or as a class when expanded; others skip it.

J gene | V gene | clone size | CDR3 protein
TRBJ1-4 | TRBV11-1 | - | CASSLSGTEKLFF
TRBJ2-1 | TRBV4-1 | - | CASSQRLPRGRSYNEQFF
TRBJ1-3 | TRBV9 | - | CASSAGAGGAVSSGNTIYF
TRBJ1-2 | TRBV9 | - | CASSVAGAGIGYGYTF
TRBJ2-5 | TRBV28 | - | CASSPAWSAGGLQETQYF
TRBJ1-6 | TRBV6-5 | - | CASSNLRGPLHF
TRBJ2-5 | TRBV5-6 | - | CASSRQGARETQYF
TRBJ2-3 | TRBV6-4 | - | CASTPRPFTDTQYF
TRBJ2-2 | TRBV29-1 | - | CSTGSGRNTGELFF
TRBJ2-1 | TRBV11-3 | - | CASSFPLASDNEQFF
TRBJ1-6 | TRBV2 | - | CASSANTGLGSPLHF
TRBJ2-7 | TRBV3-1/TRBV3-2 | - | CASSQAQTSLYEQYF
TRBJ2-3 | TRBV23-1 | - | CASRMGLEGSTDTQYF
TRBJ2-2 | TRBV6-2/TRBV6-3 | once | CASSYSRTSGRSGELFF
TRBJ1-2 | TRBV7-2 | - | CASSFGQGGYGYTF
TRBJ1-3 | TRBV29-1 | - | CSAESSSGNTIYF
TRBJ1-1 | TRBV4-1 | - | CASSLGGGATEAFF
TRBJ2-7 | TRBV10-2 | - | CASKRELNEQYF
TRBJ2-1 | TRBV5-4 | once | CASSLVDRQYNEQFF
TRBJ1-1 | TRBV29-1 | - | CSVEETGRKAFF
TRBJ1-1 | TRBV7-2 | - | CASSFGTGYRDTEAFF
TRBJ2-1 | TRBV5-1 | - | CASSITAGANEQFF
TRBJ1-4 | TRBV7-6 | once | CASSRGDGEKLFF
TRBJ1-6 | TRBV18 | - | CASSPLRGGESPLHF
TRBJ2-3 | TRBV6-5 | - | CASSPRREFPDTQYF
TRBJ1-5 | TRBV27 | - | CASSQAGQHQPQHF
TRBJ2-1 | TRBV28 | - | CASSPLGGLYNEQFF
TRBJ1-5 | TRBV30 | - | CAYATGINNQPQHF
TRBJ1-5 | TRBV24-1 | - | CATSGQGNQPQHF
TRBJ2-1 | TRBV3-1/TRBV3-2 | - | CASRQWTSGRSEQFF
TRBJ2-7 | TRBV6-5 | - | CASTSGRAQGYEQYF
TRBJ2-2 | TRBV5-3 | - | CARSLESPAGELFF
TRBJ1-1 | TRBV4-2 | few | CASSQGFRKNTEAFF